Listed here is a single TCR beta chain. Its antigen remains unidentified. Germline CDR1 reads SGHTS; CDR2 reads YDEGEE. This CDR3 has 14 amino acids. With 2 bases removed from V and 10 bases from J, the gap between germline ends came to 16 bases. The sample is drawn from a study of shared clonotypes between healthy human individuals. Study findings and constraints: Few donors limited the genetic and exposure-history diversity represented.

Assay: immunoSEQ multiplex PCR; the TCRdb copy retains only in-frame clones and omits some. The sample comprises approximately 98,000 clones, under 70% of which are singletons, and approximately 24% rests with the top ten. The chain carries TRBV5-8 and TRBJ2-1; D may correspond to TRBD1 or TRBD2 (5 bases each). Source material: memory CD8+ T cells sorted from blood. As for subset: CD45RO+ cells pooled with CCR7-negative TemRA cells. The source of this sequence is a woman aged 25 to 39 in good health. As DNA, the CDR3 is TGTGCCAGCAGCTTTCGGGGACCAAGAGGAGAGCAGTTCTTC. Translating gives CASSFRGPRGEQFF.